The present TCR beta chain was sequenced within a study of OX40 agonist ivuxolimab in advanced cancers. Study in general: As their treatment, patients were administered ivuxolimab, an agonistic anti-OX40 (CD134) antibody. People in dose escalation had one of these cancers: hepatocellular carcinoma, melanoma, renal cell or head and neck cancer.

This clone was picked up a small number of times. What it recognizes is unknown. Profiled with immunoSEQ multiplex PCR; TCRdb holds only in-frame clones, not every one. The sample shows approximately 98,000 clones, around 93% of them seen only once. Points from the study as a whole: Averaging showed that CD8+ T cells had more expanded clones than CD4+ did. Antigen targets of the expanded peripheral T cells went undetermined.

With 7 bases removed from V and 0 bases from J, the gap between germline ends came to 4 bases. The V gene's germline CDR1 is MNHEY and CDR2 SVGAGI. CDR3 size: 12 residues. V is TRBV6-5 and J is TRBJ1-5; no clear D gene. Sequencing used CD4+ or CD8+ T cells sorted from blood, obtained in a trial of the OX40 agonist ivuxolimab. This sequence originates from an adult with an advanced solid tumor such as melanoma, head and neck, liver or kidney cancer. For the CDR3, the DNA is TGTGCCAGCATTTGTAGCAATCAGCCCCAGCATTTT. Protein: CASICSNQPQHF.